The table lists the clone carrying this T cell receptor beta chain with a few counts. The entry originates in a study of PD-L1 blockade in urothelial cancer. The table came from immunoSEQ multiplex PCR; TCRdb's copy has only in-frame clones and leaves some out. Of almost 50,000 clones listed, roughly 80% were seen once; the top ten hold about 3.2%. Time point indicated: pretreatment peripheral blood. V lost 7 bases and J lost 3, with 21 bases in between. The CDR3 extends over 15 amino acids. Germline V gene sequence: CDR1 SQVTM, CDR2 ANQGSEA. The chain is built from TRBV29-1 and TRBJ2-5, with D maybe TRBD1 (7 bases). This specimen consisted of PBMCs, obtained around atezolizumab (anti-PD-L1) treatment. The TCR originated in a man aged 65 to 79 with urothelial cancer. The CDR3 is CSAQGLRRGKETQYF. The CDR3 DNA reads TGCAGCGCACAGGGGTTAAGGAGGGGGAAAGAGACCCAGTACTTC.